The 8 T cell receptor beta chains below were found in one sample sequenced in a study of T-cell memory formation after mild COVID-19 (dated by TCRdb to the early 2020s). To prepare the library, 5' RACE was applied. TCRdb names Illumina NovaSeq 6000 as the instrument used. TCRdb itself trimmed the public reads at Q25 with fastp, ran MiXCR and retained productive beta chains. Each CDR3 protein appears once, grouped with its most common genes and DNA. The sample yields 250,000 to 300,000 distinct CDR3 sequences; around 15% were counted once. Roughly 25% of the sample goes to the ten largest clones. Sequenced: PBMCs or a T cell subset sorted from them (not recorded which). The receptors stem from a man between 18 and 35 years old who had mild COVID-19 (a few samples of this study predate the infection). The sample titles of this study are shuffled in the database, so cell type and time point are left out; the donor was told from shared clones.

Only a few counts were recorded for this clonotype. This sequence joins TRBV2 and TRBJ2-1; the match to TRBD2 covers 7 bases. The CDR3 loop spans 15 amino acids. In germline, CDR1 is SNHLY, CDR2 FYNNEI. V shed 4 bases, J shed 7 bases, and the junction held 10 bases outside the gene matches. The CDR3 DNA reads TGTGCCAGCAGTGTGCGGAGGACTAGTAGGAATGAGCAGTTCTTC. Translating it yields CASSVRRTSRNEQFF.

This clonotype was picked up a small number of times. The chain joins TRBV2 to TRBJ2-7; 9 bases align to TRBD1. This CDR3 has 13 residues. V shed 8 bases and J 2 bases; nucleotides not matched to a gene: 4. The germline V gene has CDR1 SNHLY and CDR2 FYNNEI. The CDR3 region has the DNA TGTGCCAGCCGGCGACAGGGGGCCTACGAGCAGTACGTC. Its protein product is CASRRQGAYEQYV.

The chain joins TRBV5-6 to TRBJ2-7; D is perhaps TRBD2 (6 bases). The CDR3 has 16 amino acids. The V and J ends lost 0 bases and 4 bases respectively, with 17 bases between them. Germline loops: CDR1 SGHDT, CDR2 YYEEEE. The CDR3 sequence: CASSLGFSGAVYEQYF. The CDR3 bases are TGTGCCAGCAGCTTGGGATTTAGCGGCGCGGTTTACGAGCAGTACTTC.

A few counts support this clonotype. The V call is TRBV6-2 or TRBV6-3, the J call TRBJ1-2, with a possible D match to TRBD1 (5 bases). Per the germline V gene, CDR1 is MNHEY and CDR2 is SVGEGT. Trimming pared 6 bases from V and 6 bases from J, leaving 11 bases between. The CDR3 runs 12 residues. CDR3 amino acids: CASRTGTDGYTF. CDR3 nucleotides: TGTGCCAGCAGAACCGGGACGGATGGCTACACCTTC.

This clonotype was detected only a few times. The chain couples TRBV27 to TRBJ1-5, with a possible D match to TRBD1 (5 bases). Germline V lookup: CDR1 MNHEY, CDR2 SMNVEV (reference sequence). The CDR3 sequence is 14 residues long. The V end lost 3 bases, the J end lost 3 bases, and 9 bases lay between the germline ends. CDR3 nucleotides: TGTGCCAGCAGTTTGGAGGGACCCAATCAGCCCCAGCATTTT. Translation: CASSLEGPNQPQHF.

The table lists this clonotype with a few counts. This chain connects TRBV20-1 to TRBJ2-7, with 7 nucleotides matching TRBD1. Trimming took 3 bases from V and 6 from J; bases not matched to a gene: 14. This CDR3 is built from 15 residues. Germline CDR1 DFQATT, CDR2 SNEGSKA (reference sequence). This CDR3 reads CSARGHRGPRGEQYF. The CDR3 nucleotides are TGCAGTGCTAGGGGCCACAGGGGTCCACGGGGCGAGCAGTACTTC.

This chain uses TRBV4-1 with TRBJ2-7; D is ambiguous. The CDR3 covers 11 residues. V lost 1 base, J lost 6 bases, and 4 bases lay in between. Germline V CDR1 and CDR2: MGHRA, YSYEKL. In DNA, the CDR3 is TGCGCCAGCAGCCAAGCGACCGAGCAGTACTTC. As protein: CASSQATEQYF.

This chain connects TRBV7-3 to TRBJ2-6, with 12 bases aligning to TRBD2. The germline gives CDR1 SGHTA, CDR2 FQGTGA. The trim removed 5 bases at V and 0 bases at J, leaving 5 bases unmatched. This CDR3 is built from 18 residues. The CDR3 DNA follows: TGTGCCAGCAGCCTACAGACTAGCGGGGGCTCTGGGGCCAACGTCCTGACTTTC. This gives the protein CASSLQTSGGSGANVLTF.